A single sample gave rise to the 25 T cell receptor beta chains below, sequenced in a study of T cells in Graves' hyperthyroidism and ophthalmopathy. Amplification targeted TCR beta CDR3 regions from RNA transcripts. During a first-round RT-PCR of the TCR CDR3, the HTBI primer set was used. TCRdb used MiXCR to reprocess the multiplex PCR reads, holding one entry per CDR3 protein. The data hold around 430,000 distinct CDR3 sequences, with around 14% observed a single time. The sequencing input was blood. Every receptor here comes from a woman in her 30s with Graves' hyperthyroidism.

In this sample, this clonotype turned up many times. V gene TRBV5-1 combines with J gene TRBJ2-1; TRBD2 aligns across 14 bases. Per the germline V gene, CDR1 is SGHRS and CDR2 is YFSETQ. V shed 4 bases, J shed 8 bases, and the junction held 8 bases outside the gene matches. CDR3 size: 16 residues. CDR3 residues: CASSPRLAGGQHEQFF. Here the CDR3 DNA reads TGCGCCAGCAGCCCCAGACTAGCGGGAGGGCAACATGAGCAGTTCTTC.

The chain joins TRBV3-1 to TRBJ2-7, with TRBD2 identical over 13 bases. The trim removed 7 bases at V and 2 bases at J, leaving 8 bases unmatched. The CDR3 runs 16 residues. Germline CDR1 LGHDT, CDR2 YNNKEL (reference sequence). The CDR3 loop is CASNPGGLAGAYEQYF. DNA of the CDR3: TGTGCCAGCAACCCGGGAGGACTAGCGGGAGCCTACGAGCAGTACTTC.

The chain carries TRBV20-1 and TRBJ2-3; no definite D call. This CDR3 region has 14 residues. Germline V gives CDR1 DFQATT, CDR2 SNEGSKA (reference sequence). Trimming cost V 2 bases and J 3 bases, with 12 bases left between them. The CDR3 sequence: CSARRPLETDTQYF. The CDR3 DNA reads TGCAGTGCTAGAAGGCCGCTCGAAACAGATACGCAGTATTTT.

This clonotype was picked up a small number of times. The DNA of the CDR3 is TGTGCCAGCAGTTTTCGGGTGTCTGGGTCCTACAATGAGCAGTTCTTC. Translating it yields CASSFRVSGSYNEQFF. The chain has TRBV27 and TRBJ2-1; no reliable D call. The CDR3 extends over 16 amino acids. Deletions cut 3 bases from V and 1 base from J, with 13 bases between. Germline V gives CDR1 MNHEY, CDR2 SMNVEV (reference sequence).

The table lists this clonotype with a few counts. This chain uses TRBV27 with TRBJ1-4, with D hard to call. CDR3 length: 15 amino acids. Trimming left V 6 bases short and J 3 bases short, with 14 bases between. Germline V gene data show CDR1 as MNHEY and CDR2 as SMNVEV (reference sequence). CDR3 DNA: TGTGCCAGCAGCTCCTACAGAGTTTCTAATGAAAAACTGTTTTTT. Translating it yields CASSSYRVSNEKLFF. Based on the CDR3 plus reference TRBV27 and TRBJ1-4, the full variable domain is EAQVTQNPRYLITVTGKKLTVTCSQNMNHEYMSWYRQDPGLGLRQIYYSMNVEVTDKGDVPEGYKVSRKEKRNFPLILESPSPNQTSLYFCASSSYRVSNEKLFFGSGTQLSVL.

This clonotype was recorded at least ten times. The V and J genes are TRBV11-3 and TRBJ2-1; possibly TRBD2 for D (6 bases). Trimming took 7 bases from V and 8 from J, leaving 9 bases between them. CDR1 SGHNT and CDR2 YENEEA come from the germline V gene. The CDR3 has 11 residues. CDR3 bases: TGTGCCAGCATGTGGGGGGATGAGCAGTTCTTC. Translating gives CASMWGDEQFF. The full variable domain, its missing parts supplied by reference TRBV11-3 and TRBJ2-1, is EAGVVQSPRYKIIEKKQPVAFWCNPISGHNTLYWYLQNLGQGPELLIRYENEEAVDDSQLPKDRFSAERLKGVDSTLKIQPAELGDSAVYLCASMWGDEQFFGPGTRLTVL.

This clonotype appeared a few times. The chain links TRBV4-2 to TRBJ2-7; D perhaps matches TRBD1 (5 bases). This CDR3 is built from 14 residues. Per germline, CDR1 LGHNA and CDR2 YNFKEQ. The V gene lost 0 bases and the J gene lost 2 bases, with 8 bases spanning the gap. CDR3 nucleotide sequence: TGTGCCAGCAGCCAAGATGACAGCGCCTACGAGCAGTACTTC. Protein sequence: CASSQDDSAYEQYF.

The chain uses TRBV27 and TRBJ2-5; D unclear. Between the trimmed V and J ends, which lost 2 bases and 2 bases, there was a span of 12 bases. The CDR3 has 15 residues. Germline V gives CDR1 MNHEY, CDR2 SMNVEV (reference sequence). The CDR3: CASSLIPLGQETQYF. As DNA, the CDR3 is TGTGCCAGCAGTTTAATCCCATTAGGGCAAGAGACCCAGTACTTC.

This clonotype was seen at least ten times. The chain uses TRBV5-1 and TRBJ2-2; 8 nucleotides agree with TRBD1. This CDR3 has 15 residues. Germline CDR1 reads SGHRS; CDR2 reads YFSETQ. V lost 6 bases and J lost 3; bases outside the gene matches: 7. CDR3 loop: CASTKDRADTGELFF. The DNA for the CDR3 is TGCGCCAGCACCAAGGACAGGGCCGACACCGGGGAGCTGTTTTTT.

This clonotype was seen repeatedly, ten times or more. V usage is TRBV3-1 and J usage is TRBJ1-5, with D uncertain. There are 15 residues in the CDR3. V lost 2 bases and J 0 bases, leaving 8 bases between the germline ends. Germline loops: CDR1 LGHDT, CDR2 YNNKEL (reference sequence). CDR3 protein: CASSQTHNSNQPQHF. The DNA of the CDR3 is TGTGCCAGCAGCCAAACCCACAATAGCAATCAGCCCCAGCATTTT. Full variable domain (remainder filled in from reference TRBV3-1 and TRBJ1-5): DTAVSQTPKYLVTQMGNDKSIKCEQNLGHDTMYWYKQDSKKFLKIMFSYNNKELIINETVPNRFSPKSPDKAHLNLHINSLELGDSAVYFCASSQTHNSNQPQHFGDGTRLSIL.

This rearrangement joins TRBV6-1 to TRBJ1-5; TRBD1 matches at 10 bases. The V and J ends lost 6 bases and 6 bases, in that order; junction bases with no gene match: 11. Germline loops: CDR1 MNHNS, CDR2 SASEGT. This CDR3 region has 16 residues. DNA of the CDR3: TGTGCCAGCAGACCGGCCCCGGGACAGGGGTTTCAGCCCCAGCATTTT. Translation: CASRPAPGQGFQPQHF.

The sample holds many counts of this clonotype. This CDR3 reads CAINPGQTNTDTQYF. CDR3 nucleotides: TGTGCCATCAATCCGGGACAGACTAACACAGATACGCAGTATTTT. This sequence joins TRBV10-3 and TRBJ2-3; 7 bases line up with TRBD1. V lost 7 bases and J lost 2; bases outside the gene matches: 9. The CDR3 spans 15 residues. Per germline, CDR1 ENHRY and CDR2 SYGVKD.

This chain uses TRBV5-1 with TRBJ2-1; TRBD2 matches at 11 bases. The CDR3 consists of 17 residues. The junction had 9 bases not matched to a gene; V was cut back by 7 bases and J by 0 bases. Looked up from germline, CDR1 is SGHRS and CDR2 is YFSETQ. CDR3 in amino acids: CASAPGLAVSSYNEQFF. The CDR3 DNA sequence: TGCGCCAGCGCACCGGGACTAGCGGTTAGCTCCTACAATGAGCAGTTCTTC.

The chain is built from TRBV5-1 and TRBJ2-7; 14 nucleotides align to TRBD2. The germline gives CDR1 SGHRS, CDR2 YFSETQ. This CDR3 region has 15 residues. V was clipped by 4 bases and J by 6 bases; unmatched bases: 6. The CDR3 region has the DNA TGCGCCAGCAGCCCGGGACTAGCGGGAGCCGGCGAGCAGTACTTC. The encoded protein is CASSPGLAGAGEQYF.

The J gene is TRBJ2-7, the V gene TRBV7-9; tentative D call: TRBD2 (6 bases). This CDR3 region has 16 residues. Trimming stripped 1 base from V and 3 bases from J, with 16 bases between. Germline loops: CDR1 SEHNR, CDR2 FQNEAQ (reference sequence). CDR3 in DNA: TGTGCCAGCAGCTTAGGCGGGGCTTGGGGGATCTACGAGCAGTACTTC. It yields the protein CASSLGGAWGIYEQYF.

This clonotype was seen at least ten times. This chain links TRBV12-3 or TRBV12-4 with TRBJ2-7, with TRBD2 matching 11 bases. The CDR3 extends over 15 amino acids. The V and J ends lost 7 bases and 5 bases, in that order; junction bases with no gene match: 10. CDR3: CASKNSGRALDEQYF. Here the CDR3 DNA reads TGTGCCAGCAAGAATAGCGGGAGGGCCCTCGACGAGCAGTACTTC.

V gene TRBV5-6 combines with J gene TRBJ1-4, with D maybe TRBD1 (6 bases). Trimming left V 4 bases short and J 3 bases short, with 16 bases between. This CDR3 has 16 residues. Germline V gives CDR1 SGHDT, CDR2 YYEEEE. CDR3 bases: TGTGCCAGCAGCCGGACCGGGGCAGGGGCTAATGAAAAACTGTTTTTT. As protein: CASSRTGAGANEKLFF.

The chain combines TRBV9 with TRBJ1-6; the D gene is possibly TRBD1 (5 bases). The germline V gene has CDR1 SGDLS and CDR2 YYNGEE. V lost 3 bases and J lost 7, with 14 bases in between. CDR3 length: 15 amino acids. CDR3 in amino acids: CASSAQIGGNSPLHF. CDR3 bases: TGTGCCAGCAGCGCTCAGATCGGGGGGAATTCACCCCTCCACTTT. The full variable domain, with the rest looked up from reference TRBV9 and TRBJ1-6, is DSGVTQTPKHLITATGQRVTLRCSPRSGDLSVYWYQQSLDQGLQFLIQYYNGEERAKGNILERFSAQQFPDLHSELNLSSLELGDSALYFCASSAQIGGNSPLHFGNGTRLTVT.

This clonotype was seen only once. A junction boundary mismatches the germline segment, possibly from a read error. CDR3 nucleotides: TGTGCCGGCAGTGATATGGAGTTGTCAGCGACTAACTATGGCTACACCTTC. Residues: CAGSDMELSATNYGYTF. The chain links TRBV6-1 to TRBJ1-2; D is undetermined. The CDR3 is made up of 17 amino acids. Germline V gene data show CDR1 as MNHNS and CDR2 as SASEGT.

This clonotype occurred many times. This chain links TRBV9 with TRBJ2-1; weak D call: TRBD2 (6 bases). The CDR3 is 13 residues long. V dropped 3 bases and J dropped 6 bases, with 10 bases sitting between them. Per germline, CDR1 SGDLS and CDR2 YYNGEE. The CDR3 sequence: CASSAGTPNEQFF. CDR3 DNA sequence: TGTGCCAGCAGCGCCGGGACTCCCAATGAGCAGTTCTTC. Filled out from reference TRBV9 and TRBJ2-1, the complete variable domain reads DSGVTQTPKHLITATGQRVTLRCSPRSGDLSVYWYQQSLDQGLQFLIQYYNGEERAKGNILERFSAQQFPDLHSELNLSSLELGDSALYFCASSAGTPNEQFFGPGTRLTVL.

Points on this clonotype: A junction end diverges from the germline sequence, so it may reflect a read error. The genes are TRBV6-1 and TRBJ1-6; D is ambiguous. Germline V CDR1 and CDR2: MNHNS, SASEGT. This CDR3 is built from 12 residues. CDR3: CASSGRILSLRF. The CDR3 nucleotides read TGTGCCAGCAGTGGGAGGATCCTGTCTCTCCGCTTT.

This clonotype was observed a handful of times. The chain couples TRBV7-8 to TRBJ2-5; D may match TRBD1 or TRBD2 (5 bases each). CDR1 and CDR2 (germline): SGHVS, FQNEAQ. The CDR3 has 15 amino acids. V shed 2 bases and J shed 0 bases, with 10 bases lying between them. Here the CDR3 reads CASSLMGRDQETQYF. The CDR3 DNA reads TGTGCCAGCAGCTTAATGGGACGGGACCAAGAGACCCAGTACTTC.

This clonotype was detected a few times. This chain uses TRBV6-1 with TRBJ1-6; 8 bases agree with TRBD1. The V and J ends lost 5 bases and 8 bases, in that order; junction bases with no gene match: 5. The CDR3 is made up of 14 amino acids. CDR1 is MNHNS and CDR2 is SASEGT in the germline V gene. CDR3 protein: CASSMETGDSPLHF. The DNA for the CDR3 is TGTGCCAGCAGTATGGAGACAGGGGATTCACCCCTCCACTTT.

There are many counts of this clonotype. This chain uses TRBV28 with TRBJ2-5, with 7 nucleotides matching TRBD1. Germline CDR1 MDHEN, CDR2 SYDVKM. The CDR3 runs 15 residues. V trimming: 4 bases; J trimming: 5 bases; junction bases outside the gene matches: 10. The CDR3 DNA reads TGTGCCAGCAGTTCCCCGAGGGGGCGCGGGGAGACCCAGTACTTC. Its protein is CASSSPRGRGETQYF.

DNA of the CDR3: TGTGCCAGCAGTGAAGCGAGGGGGGCGAGGACTGAAGCTTTCTTT. It is translated as CASSEARGARTEAFF. The chain links TRBV6-1 to TRBJ1-1, with a possible D match to TRBD1 (6 bases). Trimming removed 0 bases at V and 5 bases at J, with 13 bases between. Per the germline V gene, CDR1 is MNHNS and CDR2 is SASEGT. The CDR3 has 15 residues.